This TCR beta chain was sequenced in a study of T-cell reconstitution after alpha-beta-depleted transplantation in children. Study-level results: Surviving recipient T cells and thymic progenitors underlay high day-60 TCRbeta diversity in some patients. Expanded clones from the graft, numbering several hundred, reportedly supplied alpha-beta T cells about two months after transplant. From newly produced T cells came most of the T-cell counts and diversity one year after transplant.

This CDR3 is 14 amino acids long. Per the germline V gene, CDR1 is SQVTM and CDR2 is ANQGSEA. V was trimmed by 2 bases and J by 6 bases, leaving 14 bases between them. Unique molecular identifiers were incorporated when the TCRbeta library was constructed. TCRdb recomputed calls from the PCR reads with MiXCR, one row per CDR3 protein. This repertoire shows about 200,000 distinct CDR3 sequences, just under 6.5% found once; its top ten account for 4.5% to 5.5%. This clonotype was picked up many times. Its antigen is unidentified. The sequencing here drew on PBMCs, taken before TCRalphabeta/CD19-depleted stem cell transplant. The TCR was taken from a girl under two years old with combined immunodeficiency, due to receive a stem cell transplant. The genes are TRBV29-1 and TRBJ2-1, with D tentatively TRBD1 (5 bases). The CDR3 DNA reads as TGCAGCGTTGAAACGGAGCAGGGAAGCAATGAGCAGTTCTTC. This translates into CSVETEQGSNEQFF.